The 16 T cell receptor beta chains listed next were all sequenced from one sample in a study of blood T cells in healthy people across ages. A sample-barcoded 5' primer and a J-beta primer mix were used in a second PCR of roughly 7 to 12 cycles. TCRdb called the 5' RACE reads again in MiXCR, with one record for every CDR3 protein. Of fewer than 650,000 distinct CDR3 sequences in the sample, about a quarter were seen once. Separately, the same data were catalogued under a study of T cells of mothers and their children.

The sequenced sample consisted of blood. The receptor set was obtained from a boy aged 2 to 9 in good health.

This clonotype was seen a handful of times. The chain carries TRBV3-1 and TRBJ2-1; 12 bases map to TRBD2. The CDR3 is 18 amino acids. CDR1 LGHDT and CDR2 YNNKEL come from the germline V gene (reference sequence). V shed 4 bases, J shed 1 base, and the junction held 8 bases outside the gene matches. The DNA of the CDR3 is TGTGCCAGCAGCCGTCGGACTAGCGGGAAAGAATCCTACAATGAGCAGTTCTTC. Amino acid sequence: CASSRRTSGKESYNEQFF.

A single count supports this clonotype. This chain joins TRBV6-5 and TRBJ1-2; no clear D gene. Trimming removed 0 bases at V and 4 bases at J, with 9 bases between. The CDR3 contains 14 residues. Germline V gene sequence: CDR1 MNHEY, CDR2 SVGAGI. For the CDR3, the DNA is TGTGCCAGCAGTTACTCAGGCAGGATCTATGGCTACACCTTC. It yields the protein CASSYSGRIYGYTF.

This chain links TRBV5-1 with TRBJ2-4; TRBD2 matches at 12 bases. The ends lost 0 bases at V and 4 bases at J; junction bases unmatched: 2. The germline CDR1 and CDR2 sequences are SGHRS and YFSETQ. This CDR3 is built from 16 residues. The CDR3 reads CASSLGLAGDKNIQYF. DNA for the CDR3: TGCGCCAGCAGCTTGGGACTAGCGGGGGATAAAAACATTCAGTACTTC.

The chain has TRBV28 and TRBJ1-2, with TRBD1 identical over 9 bases. CDR3 size: 13 residues. Trimming cost V 10 bases and J 7 bases; bases outside gene matches: 10. Germline V gene lookup returns CDR1 MDHEN and CDR2 SYDVKM. CDR3 DNA: TGTGCCACCACGTGGGGACAGGGAGGTGGCTACACCTTC. This translates into CATTWGQGGGYTF.

The chain carries TRBV10-3 and TRBJ2-2; the match to TRBD2 covers 10 bases. The ends lost 5 bases at V and 6 bases at J; junction bases unmatched: 12. This CDR3 region has 17 residues. Germline loops: CDR1 ENHRY, CDR2 SYGVKD. Written as DNA, the CDR3 is TGTGCCATCAGTATGGGACTAGCGAGGGTGGACGCCGGGGAGCTGTTTTTT. Translation gives CAISMGLARVDAGELFF.

CDR3 nucleotide sequence: TGTGCCAGCAGCCCGACAGGGGGCAATGTGGGGGAGCTGTTTTTT. It is translated as CASSPTGGNVGELFF. The rearrangement uses TRBV9 and TRBJ2-2; TRBD1 matches 10 bases. The CDR3 has 15 amino acids. Germline V lookup: CDR1 SGDLS, CDR2 YYNGEE. J lost 8 bases, V lost 4 bases, and 8 bases had no gene match.

This clonotype was detected a few times. V gene TRBV27 combines with J gene TRBJ2-7; D is uncertain. Deletions cut 7 bases from V and 0 bases from J, with 10 bases between. CDR3 size: 13 residues. The germline CDR1 and CDR2 sequences are MNHEY and SMNVEV (reference sequence). The CDR3, as DNA: TGTGCCAGCACCGACCGATTCTCCTACGAGCAGTACTTC. It specifies CASTDRFSYEQYF.

The CDR3 bases are TGTGCCAGCAGCTTTGGCCGGGGACCTTCCTACGAGCAGTACTTC. It yields the protein CASSFGRGPSYEQYF. The gene calls are TRBV13 and TRBJ2-7, with D perhaps TRBD1 or TRBD2 (5 bases each). Trimming shortened V by 3 bases and J by 1 base, and 13 bases separated the two germline ends. CDR1 is PRHDT and CDR2 is FYEKMQ in the germline V gene (reference sequence). This CDR3 spans 15 amino acids. The whole variable domain, filled in from reference TRBV13 and TRBJ2-7, reads AAGVIQSPRHLIKEKRETATLKCYPIPRHDTVYWYQQGPGQDPQFLISFYEKMQSDKGSIPDRFSAQQFSDYHSELNMSSLELGDSALYFCASSFGRGPSYEQYFGPGTRLTVT.

This clonotype has a handful of counts. V and J are TRBV5-1 and TRBJ2-1, with D possibly matching TRBD2 (6 bases). The tail of the sequence fits TRBJ2-5 better, so the J call may be wrong. The CDR3 sequence is 14 residues long. Germline V CDR1 and CDR2: SGHRS, YFSETQ. The CDR3 nucleotides are TGCGCCAGCAGCAAGAGCGGGCGTATGGAGACCCAGTACTTC. This translates into CASSKSGRMETQYF.

This clonotype was detected only a few times. This chain joins TRBV27 and TRBJ2-1, with 9 bases identical to TRBD2. Germline V CDR1 and CDR2: MNHEY, SMNVEV (reference sequence). Trimming at V came to 6 bases and at J to 2 bases, leaving 5 bases not matched to a gene. This CDR3 is 15 amino acids long. As DNA, the CDR3 is TGTGCCAGCAGCCATAGCGGGAGTCCCTACAATGAGCAGTTCTTC. Its translation is CASSHSGSPYNEQFF.

V gene TRBV6-2 or TRBV6-3 combines with J gene TRBJ2-1; weak D call: TRBD2 (5 bases). The CDR3 is made up of 11 amino acids. From germline, CDR1 is MNHEY and CDR2 SVGEGT. The CDR3 DNA reads as TGTCCGTCTGACGGAGGCAATGAGCAGTTCTTC. This translates into CPSDGGNEQFF.

The chain has TRBV5-5 and TRBJ2-2, with 7 bases fitting TRBD1. The CDR3 consists of 19 residues. The ends lost 2 bases at V and 0 bases at J; junction bases unmatched: 13. Germline V CDR1 and CDR2: SGHKS, YYEKEE (reference sequence). The CDR3 coding sequence is TGTGCCAGCAGCTTACAGACAGGGTGGAGATCCACGAACACCGGGGAGCTGTTTTTT. Translated: CASSLQTGWRSTNTGELFF.

The table lists this clonotype with a count of one. The rearrangement uses TRBV7-3 and TRBJ2-2; perhaps D is TRBD1 or TRBD2 (5 bases each). Looked up from germline, CDR1 is SGHTA and CDR2 is FQGTGA. The V and J ends lost 0 bases and 4 bases respectively, with 6 bases between them. CDR3 size: 14 residues. In DNA form, the CDR3 reads TGTGCCAGCAGCTTAACGGGGGTCACCGGGGAGCTGTTTTTT. As protein: CASSLTGVTGELFF.

The rearrangement joins TRBV29-1 to TRBJ2-7; unclear D gene. The CDR3 sequence is 12 residues long. Trimming removed 4 bases at V and 3 bases at J, with 10 bases between. The germline CDR1 and CDR2 sequences are SQVTM and ANQGSEA. CDR3 nucleotides: TGCAGCGTTGCCTTAGGTTACTACGAGCAGTACTTC. Its protein product is CSVALGYYEQYF.

This CDR3 reads CASSGTRASTDTQYF. The CDR3 DNA reads as TGTGCCAGCAGCGGGACTCGTGCTAGCACAGATACGCAGTATTTT. The V gene is TRBV6-5, the J gene TRBJ2-3; D might be TRBD2 (6 bases). Germline CDR1 and CDR2: MNHEY and SVGAGI. Trimming left V 6 bases short and J 0 bases short, with 13 bases between. This CDR3 spans 15 amino acids.

The V gene is TRBV2, the J gene TRBJ2-5; 9 bases agree with TRBD2. Germline V lookup: CDR1 SNHLY, CDR2 FYNNEI. The CDR3 length is 14 residues. Trimming cost V 9 bases and J 6 bases; bases outside gene matches: 11. For the CDR3, the DNA is TGTGCCAGTCACTGGACTAGCGACTTCAAGACCCAGTACTTC. This sequence encodes CASHWTSDFKTQYF.